The sequence of this T cell receptor (beta chain) was determined in a study of T cells in Graves' hyperthyroidism and ophthalmopathy. Patients counted as stable if ophthalmopathy did not develop within 18 months. Uncontrolled infections, other autoimmune diseases, pregnancy or lactation led to exclusion of patients. V shed 7 bases, J shed 6 bases, and the junction held 6 bases outside the gene matches. The CDR3 has 15 residues. The V gene's germline CDR1 is SNHLY and CDR2 FYNNEI. This clonotype has at least ten counts. RNA transcripts yielded amplified TCR beta CDR3 regions. HTBI primers were used for first-round RT-PCR of the TCR CDR3. TCRdb re-called the multiplex PCR reads with MiXCR, one entry per CDR3 protein. This table has about 360,000 distinct CDR3 sequences, about 13% appearing once.

Sequencing was performed on blood. The TCR originated in a woman between 18 and 30 years old with Graves' hyperthyroidism. This chain joins TRBV2 and TRBJ2-2; TRBD2 aligns across 12 bases. Here the CDR3 reads CASTSGTSGSGELFF. The CDR3 nucleotides are TGTGCCAGCACTAGCGGGACTAGCGGGTCCGGGGAGCTGTTTTTT.